Listed below are T cell receptor beta chains from one sample, sequenced in a study of regulatory T cells in long-lasting Graves disease. TCRdb analysed the multiplex PCR reads with MiXCR anew, one entry per CDR3 protein. This table holds 400,000 to 450,000 distinct CDR3 sequences, approximately 16% found once. The sample was also linked to a second study, of T cells in Graves' hyperthyroidism and ophthalmopathy.

The sample was peripheral blood mononuclear cells (PBMCs), taken at new diagnosis, from a patient treated with antithyroid drugs. The receptors stem from a woman younger than 45 with Graves disease. The CDR3 runs from the conserved cysteine through the conserved F or W. The D gene is left open where the match is weak. Size values are once, few and many counts, or a class for expanded clones, and some rows have none.

size	D	V	J	DNA	CDR3
few	TRBD2	TRBV12-3/TRBV12-4	TRBJ2-1	TGTGCCAGCAGCTCCGGACTAGCGGGAGGCCCCTACAATGAGCAGTTCTTC	CASSSGLAGGPYNEQFF
few	TRBD2	TRBV24-1	TRBJ2-3	TGTGCCACCAGTGATATAGCGGGAGATCTAGATACGCAGTATTTT	CATSDIAGDLDTQYF
-	-	TRBV5-8	TRBJ1-3	TGTGCCAGCAGCTTGCCCGGGGCGCAGGACACCATATATTTT	CASSLPGAQDTIYF
-	-	TRBV24-1	TRBJ2-3	TGTGCCACCAGTGATTTTCACAGGGGAGGGGCAGATACGCAGTATTTT	CATSDFHRGGADTQYF
many	-	TRBV27	TRBJ1-5	TGTGCCAGCAGTTTTGGGGGCGAGGGGCAGCCCCAGCATTTT	CASSFGGEGQPQHF
many	-	TRBV28	TRBJ1-1	TGTGCCAGCAGTTCCCCCGGGAGGAACACTGAAGCTTTCTTT	CASSSPGRNTEAFF
-	TRBD2	TRBV11-2	TRBJ2-2	TGTGCCAGCAGCTTCCAGACTAGCGACACCGGGGAGCTGTTTTTT	CASSFQTSDTGELFF
-	TRBD2	TRBV20-1	TRBJ2-1	TGCAGTGCGCCCCTCGGGGCTAGCGGGCGACACTACGATGAGCAGTTCTTC	CSAPLGASGRHYDEQFF
many	-	TRBV7-8	TRBJ2-7	TGTGCCAGCAGCGCCGGGAGCCACGAGCAGTACTTC	CASSAGSHEQYF
many	-	TRBV20-1	TRBJ1-2	TGCAGTGCTAGAGAAGTCCCGCAGGTCTTAGGTGGCTACACCTTC	CSAREVPQVLGGYTF
many	TRBD1	TRBV11-2	TRBJ2-1	TGTGCCAGCAGCGCCCTGACCGGGACAGGGCCCAATGAGCAGTTCTTC	CASSALTGTGPNEQFF
-	-	TRBV28	TRBJ1-2	TGTGCCAGCAGTTTCAGCGGGTTTGACTATGGCTACACCTTC	CASSFSGFDYGYTF
-	-	TRBV29-1	TRBJ1-1	TGCAGCGTTTCCCCCGGGTCGTCAGGGAACACTGAAGCTTTCTTT	CSVSPGSSGNTEAFF
few	TRBD2	TRBV10-2	TRBJ2-1	TGCGCCAGCAGTGAGTCGAGCGGGAAAAGGTACAATGAGCAGTTCTTC	CASSESSGKRYNEQFF
-	-	TRBV29-1	TRBJ2-5	TGCAGCGTTGCCCAGACGGGCAACCAAGAGACCCAGTACTTC	CSVAQTGNQETQYF
many	-	TRBV29-1	TRBJ2-5	TGCAGCGTCGCGGCGAGCGCCCAAGAGACCCAGTACTTC	CSVAASAQETQYF
-	TRBD2	TRBV15	TRBJ2-7	TGTGCCACCAGCAGAGAGAGGTGGGGGGGGGGCTACGAGCAGTACTTC	CATSRERWGGGYEQYF
-	TRBD2	TRBV12-3/TRBV12-4	TRBJ2-7	TGTGCCAGCAGTCCCCCGGGACTAGCGGGAAAGAACGGGCAGTACTTC	CASSPPGLAGKNGQYF
-	TRBD2	TRBV20-1	TRBJ2-1	TGCAGTGCCCGATTGGCAGGGCAAAGGGTAAGCGGGAGGAACCCAAATGAGCGGTTCTTC	CSARLAGQRVSGRNPNERFF
-	-	TRBV28	TRBJ1-6	TGTGCCAGCAGTTTATCCGGACGTGTTAATTCACCCCTCCACTTT	CASSLSGRVNSPLHF